This T cell receptor beta chain was sequenced in a study of identical twins (dated by TCRdb to the mid-2010s). Notes on the research overall: To test whether fetal clonotypes persist, this study deep-sequenced TCR alpha and beta repertoires from monozygotic twins, from unrelated adults of various ages, and from cord blood. To rule out contamination, the twin experiments were replicated at different times with different library preparation protocols.

Receptors were amplified or captured by 5' RACE. Sequencing relied on an Illumina HiSeq 2000. Template switching introduced a universal primer binding site; the final cDNA contained a unique molecular identifier, enabling accurate counting of TCR cDNA molecules. Specific primers in the conserved constant-segment region were used to synthesize first-strand cDNA for the TCR alpha and beta chains. To control for contamination, every cDNA library was double barcoded, receiving both a SMART-Mk sample barcode and Illumina barcodes. TruSeq adapter sequences, together with Illumina sample barcodes, were added in two successive PCR steps. The Illumina HiSeq platform was used with custom primers to sequence TCR alpha and beta cDNA libraries. As for how the authors treated the data: MiGEC was used to process raw reads and extract unique molecular identifiers, and MiXCR was used to find CDR3 positions. Recombination models were inferred per individual with the repgenHMM and IGoR tools using an EM algorithm. The tcR package in R was used for shared clonotype analysis, with sharing normalized by the product of cloneset sizes. Out-of-frame nonproductive sequences were analyzed to study raw recombination free of thymic and clonal selection effects. TCRdb cleaned the public reads at Q25 with fastp, built clones with MiXCR and kept in-frame beta chains. Here each entry gathers all rows of one CDR3 protein and keeps the most common genes and DNA. The authors' filters were not applied to this entry. Here the sample has 200,000 to 250,000 distinct CDR3 sequences; 6% to 8.5% occur a single time. The ten biggest clones cover about 5.6% of the sample.

This clonotype has a count of ten or more. Its antigen specificity is not known. One base away there is no much larger clone; base qualities are not given. The investigation overall reported the following: Out-of-frame TCR alpha sequences shared between twins showed an excess of low generation-probability sequences compared with coincidental sharing between unrelated individuals. Recombination models systematically underestimated out-of-frame TCR alpha sharing in monozygotic twins but agreed with sharing between unrelated individuals. Because the same donors could not be followed over many years, the conclusions depended on cross-sectional statistical analysis. Abundant cord blood beta clonotypes carried fewer insertions; young adult naive repertoires showed a weaker similar trend, while memory repertoires showed none. Invariant T cells such as MAIT and iNKT could partly confound zero-insertion analyses, although diverse VJ usage argued against such confounding for most clonotypes. In beta out-of-frame sequences, excess twin sharing was weaker, because having fewer shared sequences lowered the signal-to-noise ratio.

The germline V gene (reference sequence) yields SEHNR for CDR1 and FQNEAQ for CDR2. Trimming removed 4 bases from V and 0 bases from J, leaving 13 bases between the germline ends. The cysteine opens and the phenylalanine closes a CDR3 of 17 amino acids. The CDR3 DNA has 51 bases and is translated from base 1. Every donor was a healthy Caucasian. The twin cohort comprised three pairs of female monozygotic twins, all aged roughly 18 to 30 years. Positive isolation kits from Invitrogen were used to isolate the CD4+ and CD8+ T cell populations. The sample was also reused in another study, on yellow fever vaccine responses in identical twins. Per the second study: The authors reported that the T cell response to vaccination in identical twins appeared partly convergent and partly personalized. In identical twins, the study followed T cell clones that responded to the vaccine with precision.

This receptor was obtained from a woman in her late teens or twenties in good health. The sample comprised CD8+ T cells sorted from blood. The rearrangement joined TRBV7-9 to TRBJ2-6; a weak D assignment points to TRBD2 (5 bases agree). The CDR3 region has the sequence CASSSLVGLSGANVLTF. The DNA reads TGTGCCAGCAGCTCCCTCGTCGGACTCTCTGGGGCCAACGTCCTGACTTTC.